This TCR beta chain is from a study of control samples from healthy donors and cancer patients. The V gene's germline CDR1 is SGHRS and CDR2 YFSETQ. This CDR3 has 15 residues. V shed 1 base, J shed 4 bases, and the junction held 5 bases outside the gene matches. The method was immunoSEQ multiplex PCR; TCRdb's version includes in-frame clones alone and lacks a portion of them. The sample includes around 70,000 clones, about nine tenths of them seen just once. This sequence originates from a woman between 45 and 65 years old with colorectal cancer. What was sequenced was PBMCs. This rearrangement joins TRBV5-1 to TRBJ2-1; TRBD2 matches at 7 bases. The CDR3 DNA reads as TGCGCCAGCAGCTTGCAAGGACTAGAATACAATGAGCAGTTCTTC. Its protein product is CASSLQGLEYNEQFF.